The 15 T cell receptor beta chains presented below share a single source sample, sequenced in a study of T cell responses to AZD1222 COVID-19 vaccine. Generated by immunoSEQ multiplex PCR, the TCRdb table keeps only in-frame clones and is missing some. The table lists approximately 100,000 clones, about 90% of them singletons. The source material was peripheral blood, sampled on day 0 of AZD1222 vaccination. These receptors all stem from an adult in good health.

This chain connects TRBV7-2 to TRBJ2-7; possible D gene TRBD1, 6 bases. The germline V gene has CDR1 SGHTA and CDR2 FQGNSA. The V gene lost 2 bases and the J gene lost 7 bases, with 18 bases spanning the gap. There are 15 residues in the CDR3. This CDR3 reads CASSLSTGLREEQYF. CDR3 bases: TGTGCCAGCAGCTTATCAACAGGGCTCCGTGAAGAGCAGTACTTC. Drawing the rest from reference TRBV7-2 and TRBJ2-7, the complete variable domain is GAGVSQSPSNKVTEKGKDVELRCDPISGHTALYWYRQSLGQGLEFLIYFQGNSAPDKSGLPSDRFSAERTGGSVSTLTIQRTQQEDSAVYLCASSLSTGLREEQYFGPGTRLTVT.

V gene TRBV20-1 combines with J gene TRBJ1-1; 8 bases match TRBD1. The CDR3 has 11 amino acids. Germline V gene data show CDR1 as DFQATT and CDR2 as SNEGSKA (reference sequence). J gave up 11 bases and V 5 bases, and 7 bases lay outside the gene matches. The CDR3 region has the DNA TGCAGTGCTGAACAGGGGGTTGCGGCTTTCTTT. It translates to CSAEQGVAAFF.

The CDR3 DNA follows: TGCGCCAGCAGCGTTCAGGAGAACACTGAAGCTTTCTTT. It encodes CASSVQENTEAFF. The chain combines TRBV5-1 with TRBJ1-1; D not certain. The V and J ends lost 4 bases and 1 base respectively, with 8 bases between them. The germline gives CDR1 SGHRS, CDR2 YFSETQ. The CDR3 has 13 amino acids.

The rearrangement links TRBV7-2 to TRBJ1-2; TRBD1 is a possible D gene (5 bases). The V and J ends lost 1 base and 7 bases respectively, with 10 bases between them. The CDR3 has 13 amino acids. Germline lookup yields CDR1 SGHTA and CDR2 FQGNSA. CDR3 DNA sequence: TGTGCCAGCAGCTTAGGGGACGTCGGTGGCTACACCTTC. Its protein product is CASSLGDVGGYTF.

This sequence joins TRBV18 and TRBJ2-2, with D perhaps TRBD1 (5 bases). Trimming removed 2 bases from V and 7 bases from J, with 14 bases in between. From germline, CDR1 is KGHSH and CDR2 LQKENI. The CDR3 has 15 residues. CDR3 loop: CASSPTRVDGGELFF. CDR3 sequence (DNA): TGTGCCAGCTCACCAACCAGGGTAGACGGCGGGGAGCTGTTTTTT.

This chain uses TRBV3-1 (or the pseudogene TRBV3-2) with TRBJ1-1; D not certain. The CDR3 contains 15 residues. V was pared by 3 bases and J by 1 base, with 12 bases between. The germline gives CDR1 LGHDT, CDR2 YNNKEL (reference sequence). CDR3 region: CASSHRQVPNTEAFF. The DNA of the CDR3 is TGTGCCAGCAGCCATCGTCAGGTCCCGAACACTGAAGCTTTCTTT.

Written as DNA, the CDR3 is TGTGCCAGCAGGGCCGGGACAGGGGGTAATGAAAAACTGTTTTTT. Translating it yields CASRAGTGGNEKLFF. The V gene is TRBV6-5, the J gene TRBJ1-4; 11 nucleotides match TRBD1. CDR3 length: 15 residues. With 6 bases clipped from V and 4 bases from J, the junction kept 4 bases outside the gene matches. Per the germline V gene, CDR1 is MNHEY and CDR2 is SVGAGI.

The V gene is TRBV5-1, the J gene TRBJ1-1, with a tentative D call TRBD1 (5 bases). Germline V gene data show CDR1 as SGHRS and CDR2 as YFSETQ. V was shortened by 3 bases and J by 4 bases, with 19 bases between the two germline ends. CDR3 length: 16 residues. The CDR3 bases are TGCGCCAGCAGCTCCGGGGTCCAGGGAGTGGTCACTGAAGCTTTCTTT. Translation: CASSSGVQGVVTEAFF.

V usage is TRBV5-1 and J usage is TRBJ1-2, with D tentatively TRBD1 (6 bases). V lost 0 bases to trimming and J lost 8 bases, with 20 bases between them. Germline-derived CDR1 and CDR2 are SGHRS and YFSETQ. This CDR3 has 16 amino acids. The CDR3 sequence: CASSLEGADRPAGYTF. As DNA, the CDR3 is TGCGCCAGCAGCTTGGAAGGGGCCGACAGGCCTGCAGGCTACACCTTC.

In its sample, this clone was seen once. The rearrangement uses TRBV15 and TRBJ1-1, with no clear D. The CDR3 runs to 13 residues. Trimming removed 3 bases at V and 11 bases at J, with 16 bases between. Germline CDR1 is LNHNV and CDR2 is YYDKDF (reference sequence). The CDR3 sequence: CATSSSRAGTAFF. CDR3 DNA sequence: TGTGCCACCAGCAGCTCCCGGGCGGGCACGGCTTTCTTT.

This clone occurred once. J is TRBJ1-3 and V is TRBV5-6; D call uncertain. The CDR3 consists of 17 residues. The V end was cut by 4 bases, the J end by 0 bases, with 17 bases between. Germline CDR1 and CDR2: SGHDT and YYEEEE. The CDR3: CASSPLGGSRSGNTIYF. CDR3 coding DNA: TGTGCCAGCAGCCCGTTGGGTGGCAGCCGCTCTGGAAACACCATATATTTT.

This chain joins TRBV29-1 and TRBJ1-2; D not certain. The ends were cut back, 0 bases at V and 8 bases at J, with 13 bases in the middle. CDR3 length equals 13 residues. Germline V gene lookup returns CDR1 SQVTM and CDR2 ANQGSEA. The CDR3, as DNA: TGCAGCGTTGAAGAGATGGGGAGTCACGGCTACACCTTC. Protein product: CSVEEMGSHGYTF.

The chain couples TRBV14 to TRBJ1-1; 9 positions agree with TRBD1. CDR1 is SGHDN, CDR2 FVKESK, per germline. The CDR3 is 15 amino acids. Losses at the gene ends were 2 bases for V and 4 bases for J; bases not matched to a gene: 5. The CDR3 loop reads CASSQLTGGSTEAFF. The CDR3 DNA reads TGTGCCAGCAGCCAACTGACAGGGGGAAGCACTGAAGCTTTCTTT.

The J gene is TRBJ2-1, the V gene TRBV7-3; D is unresolved. V was shortened by 1 base and J by 9 bases, with 7 bases between the two germline ends. CDR1 is SGHTA, CDR2 FQGTGA, per germline. The CDR3 spans 12 residues. CDR3 nucleotide sequence: TGTGCCAGCAGCTTAAGTTTGGGTGAGCAGTTCTTC. Translating it yields CASSLSLGEQFF.

The rearrangement links TRBV3-1 (or the pseudogene TRBV3-2) to TRBJ1-6, with D perhaps TRBD1 (5 bases). V was cut by 0 bases and J by 10 bases, with 10 bases left in between. The CDR3 has 14 amino acids. Germline-derived CDR1 and CDR2 are LGHDT and YNNKEL (reference sequence). This chain's CDR3 is CASSQDIGGSPLHF. Here the CDR3 DNA reads TGTGCCAGCAGCCAAGACATCGGGGGATCACCCCTCCACTTT.